This T cell receptor beta chain derives from a study of blood T cells in healthy people across ages. Broader study findings: Changes in expanded clonotypes were possibly confounded, as the CMV status of donors was unknown. It was found that TCR beta diversity correlated strongly with the percentage of naive T cells.

A second about 7 to 12 cycle PCR used barcoded and J-beta primers. With 12 random nucleotides, a template-switch adaptor tagged each individual cDNA molecule. TCRdb reanalysed the 5' RACE reads using MiXCR and keeps one entry per CDR3 protein. The sample lists about 1.4 million distinct CDR3 sequences; approximately 59% were seen once. CDR1 and CDR2 from the germline V gene are MNHEY and SVGEGT. Deletions cut 8 bases from V and 0 bases from J, with 14 bases between. The CDR3 contains 14 residues. Turning to this clonotype: Its antigen is not known.

The rearrangement links TRBV6-2 or TRBV6-3 to TRBJ2-7, with D unresolved. The sample consisted of blood. This TCR came from a man aged 18 to 30 in good health. CDR3 amino acids: CASLKDLSSYEQYF. As DNA, the CDR3 is TGTGCCAGCCTCAAGGACCTTAGCTCCTACGAGCAGTACTTC.